This TCR beta chain was identified during a study of T cell responses to AZD1222 COVID-19 vaccine listed by TCRdb under 2021. For the study in its entirety: AZD1222 recipients whose second dose came at about 4 weeks and those whose second dose came at about 12 weeks were combined into one group, since spike-specific TCR depth and breadth did not differ between the two schedules. TCR sequencing covered fewer than 250 trial participants: 200 to 220 given two doses of AZD1222 and about 26 given two doses of MenACWY control vaccine. Trial participants were enrolled into age subgroups of 18-55, 56-69 and 70-plus years, which contained about 160, 30 and 59 TCR-sequenced participants, respectively.

The CDR3 regions of human TCRbeta chains were analyzed by immunosequencing. Turning to the authors' computational methods: TCRs in the repertoires were compared against a reference library of SARS-CoV-2-specific TCRs that had been generated with the MIRA antigen-specificity platform. Breadth was defined as the fraction of unique TCRs that were SARS-CoV-2-associated. Depth was defined as the fraction of total T cells that were SARS-CoV-2-associated. Using the MIRA data, every spike-specific TCR was mapped to the spike region that the TCR reacted to and assigned to either a CD4 or a CD8 class. Log10-transformed breadth and depth values were compared by one-way ANOVA with Sidak's multiple comparisons tests. TCRdb took this table from immuneACCESS and kept in-frame rearrangements with V and J called. Such tables lack part of the clones; where checked against another copy, unresolved V genes explain under half of the gap, and the rest is unexplained. The V and J calls and clone size are taken from that table; D and trimming were inferred from the DNA. This sample comprises around 140,000 clones, roughly 92% of them detected only once. Of the sample, around 1.7% is held by the ten largest clones.

General findings and caveats noted by the study authors: Reportedly, close to half of the unique spike-specific TCRs recognized epitopes lying outside the regions that are mutated in the B.1.351 and B.1.1.7 variants. Because no day 14 peak-response samples were available, the repertoires could be characterized only after the peak T cell response. After two AZD1222 doses, both the breadth and the depth of spike-specific TCRs were significantly higher than at day 0 and than in MenACWY recipients. The 56-69-year group was small, and its depth increase did not reach significance, likely because of low power. CD4 TCRs associated with the vaccine covered the entire spike protein, and the dominant responses were in regions 160-218 and 743-854. Only five or six AZD1222 recipients were SARS-CoV-2 seropositive at baseline, limiting conclusions about previously exposed vaccinees. Most participants were white British and females outnumbered males, and the authors suggested that clonal diversity may have been underestimated.

V and J are truncated by 0 bases and 1 base respectively, leaving an intervening sequence of 13 bases. The germline V gene (reference sequence) provides CDR1 GTSNPN and CDR2 SVGIG. The CDR3 goes from the cysteine to the phenylalanine over 16 residues. This entry keeps only the CDR3 DNA: 48 bases, framed from base 1. Turning to this clone: Its target antigen remains unknown. Base qualities are missing; no much larger clone stands one base away.

Interpreted using the paper, the time point label stands for: baseline before first vaccination. Vaccinee samples were obtained from the UK trials COV001 and COV002, which included a single-blind randomized controlled phase 2/3 trial of AZD1222 (ChAdOx1 nCoV-19) in healthy adults. For TCRbeta chain sequencing, PBMC samples were collected from trial participants at day 0 and at day 28 after the second dose. The rearranged segments are TRBV30 and TRBJ1-3; a confident D gene designation cannot be given. This receptor was obtained from an adult in good health. Sequences were derived from peripheral blood, sampled on day 0 of AZD1222 vaccination. DNA sequence: TGTGCCTGGAGTGTTTGGCAGGCGGTGTCTGGAAACACCATATATTTT. Its coded protein is CAWSVWQAVSGNTIYF.